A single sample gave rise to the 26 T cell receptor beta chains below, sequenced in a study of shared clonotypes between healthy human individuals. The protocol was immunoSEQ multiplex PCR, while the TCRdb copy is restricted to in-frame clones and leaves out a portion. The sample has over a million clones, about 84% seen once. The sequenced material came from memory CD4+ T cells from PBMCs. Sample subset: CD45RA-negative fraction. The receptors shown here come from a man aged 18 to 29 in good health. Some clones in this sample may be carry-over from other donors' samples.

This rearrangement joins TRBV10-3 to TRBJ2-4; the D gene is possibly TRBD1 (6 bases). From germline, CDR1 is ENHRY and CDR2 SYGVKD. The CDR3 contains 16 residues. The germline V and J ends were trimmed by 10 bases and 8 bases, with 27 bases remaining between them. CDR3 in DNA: TGTGCCACCCGTTCGGGCCTAGGGGGTTCTCAGGACATTCAGTACTTC. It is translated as CATRSGLGGSQDIQYF.

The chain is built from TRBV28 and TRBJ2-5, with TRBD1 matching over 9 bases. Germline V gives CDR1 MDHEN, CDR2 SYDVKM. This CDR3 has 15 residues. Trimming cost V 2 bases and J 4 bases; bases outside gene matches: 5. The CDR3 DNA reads TGTGCCAGCAGTTTAAGTCGACAGGGGGGAGAGACCCAGTACTTC. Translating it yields CASSLSRQGGETQYF. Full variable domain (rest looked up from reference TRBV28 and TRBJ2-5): DVKVTQSSRYLVKRTGEKVFLECVQDMDHENMFWYRQDPGLGLRLIYFSYDVKMKEKGDIPEGYSVSREKKERFSLILESASTNQTSMYLCASSLSRQGGETQYFGPGTRLLVL.

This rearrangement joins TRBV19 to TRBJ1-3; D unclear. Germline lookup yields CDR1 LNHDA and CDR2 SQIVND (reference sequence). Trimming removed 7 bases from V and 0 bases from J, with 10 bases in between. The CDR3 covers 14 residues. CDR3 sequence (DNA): TGTGCCAGTACAAAGGTCTACTCTGGAAACACCATATATTTT. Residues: CASTKVYSGNTIYF.

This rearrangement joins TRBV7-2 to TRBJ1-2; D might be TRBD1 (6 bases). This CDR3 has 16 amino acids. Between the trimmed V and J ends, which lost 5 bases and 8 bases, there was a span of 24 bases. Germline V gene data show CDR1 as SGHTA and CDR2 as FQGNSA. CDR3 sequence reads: CASSPLPGGGGGGYTF. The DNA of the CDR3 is TGTGCCAGCAGCCCCTTACCGGGTGGGGGCGGTGGAGGCTACACCTTC.

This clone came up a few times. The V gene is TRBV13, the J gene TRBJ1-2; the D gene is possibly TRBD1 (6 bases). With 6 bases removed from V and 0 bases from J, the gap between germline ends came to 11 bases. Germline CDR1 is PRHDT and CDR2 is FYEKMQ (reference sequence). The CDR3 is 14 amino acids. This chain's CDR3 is CASRRGSANYGYTF. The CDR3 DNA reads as TGTGCCAGCAGAAGGGGGTCTGCTAACTATGGCTACACCTTC.

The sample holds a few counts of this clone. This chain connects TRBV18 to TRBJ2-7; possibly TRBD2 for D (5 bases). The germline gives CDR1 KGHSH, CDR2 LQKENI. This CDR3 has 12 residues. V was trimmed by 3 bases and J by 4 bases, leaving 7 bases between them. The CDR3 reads CASSPRRYEQYF. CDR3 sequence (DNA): TGTGCCAGCTCACCCCGGAGGTACGAGCAGTACTTC.

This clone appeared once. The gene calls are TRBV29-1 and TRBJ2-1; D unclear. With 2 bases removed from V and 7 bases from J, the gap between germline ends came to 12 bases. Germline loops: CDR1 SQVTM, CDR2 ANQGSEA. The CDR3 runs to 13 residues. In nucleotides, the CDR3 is TGCAGCGTTGAAAAGCTGGGTGGGAATGAGCAGTTCTTC. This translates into CSVEKLGGNEQFF.

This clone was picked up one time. CDR3 loop: CASSPRGGWWERVGEQYF. CDR3 DNA: TGTGCCAGCAGTCCGCGAGGGGGGTGGTGGGAAAGGGTGGGCGAGCAGTACTTC. The chain carries TRBV27 and TRBJ2-7; D tentatively fits TRBD1 or TRBD2 (6 bases each). V dropped 5 bases and J dropped 6 bases, with 29 bases sitting between them. Germline CDR1 reads MNHEY; CDR2 reads SMNVEV (reference sequence). The CDR3 is 18 amino acids.

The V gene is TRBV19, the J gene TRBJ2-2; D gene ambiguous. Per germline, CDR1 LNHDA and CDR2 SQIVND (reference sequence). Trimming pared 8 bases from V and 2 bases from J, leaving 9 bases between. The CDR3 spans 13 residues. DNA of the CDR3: TGTGCCAGTTGGAACAGAAACACCGGGGAGCTGTTTTTT. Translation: CASWNRNTGELFF. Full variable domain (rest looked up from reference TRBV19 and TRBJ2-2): DGGITQSPKYLFRKEGQNVTLSCEQNLNHDAMYWYRQDPGQGLRLIYYSQIVNDFQKGDIAEGYSVSREKKESFPLTVTSAQKNPTAFYLCASWNRNTGELFFGEGSRLTVL.

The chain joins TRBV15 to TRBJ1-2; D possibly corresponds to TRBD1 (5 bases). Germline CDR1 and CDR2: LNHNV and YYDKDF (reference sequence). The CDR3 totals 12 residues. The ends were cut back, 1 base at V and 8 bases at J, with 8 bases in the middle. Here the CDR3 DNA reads TGTGCCACCAGCAGAGCGACAGAAGGCTACACCTTC. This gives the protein CATSRATEGYTF.

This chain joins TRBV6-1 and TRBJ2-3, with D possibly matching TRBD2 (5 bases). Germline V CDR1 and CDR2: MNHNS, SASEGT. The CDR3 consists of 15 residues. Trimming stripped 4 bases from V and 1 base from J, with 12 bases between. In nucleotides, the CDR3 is TGTGCCAGCAGTGGGTCGCGGGCCGGCACAGATACGCAGTATTTT. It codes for CASSGSRAGTDTQYF.

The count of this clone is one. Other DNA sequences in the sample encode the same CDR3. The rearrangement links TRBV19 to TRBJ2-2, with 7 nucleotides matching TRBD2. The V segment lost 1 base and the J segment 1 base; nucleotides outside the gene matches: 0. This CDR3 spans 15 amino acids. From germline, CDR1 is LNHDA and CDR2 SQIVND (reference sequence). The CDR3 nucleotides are TGTGCCAGTAGTATAGGCGGGAGGAACACCGGGGAGCTGTTTTTT. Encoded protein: CASSIGGRNTGELFF.

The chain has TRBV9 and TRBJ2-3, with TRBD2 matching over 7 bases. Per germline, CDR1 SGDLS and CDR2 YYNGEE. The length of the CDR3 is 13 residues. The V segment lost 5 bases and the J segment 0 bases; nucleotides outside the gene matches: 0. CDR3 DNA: TGTGCCAGCAGTAGCGGGAGCACAGATACGCAGTATTTT. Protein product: CASSSGSTDTQYF.

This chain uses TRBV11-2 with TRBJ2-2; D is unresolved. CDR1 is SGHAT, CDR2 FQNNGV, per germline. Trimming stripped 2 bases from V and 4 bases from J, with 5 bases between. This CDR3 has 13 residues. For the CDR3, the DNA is TGTGCCAGCAGCTTACAGATCACCGGGGAGCTGTTTTTT. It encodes CASSLQITGELFF.

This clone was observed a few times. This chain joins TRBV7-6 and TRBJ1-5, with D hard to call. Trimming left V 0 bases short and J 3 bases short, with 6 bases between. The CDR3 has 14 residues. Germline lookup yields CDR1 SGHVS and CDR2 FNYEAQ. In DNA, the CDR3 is TGTGCCAGCAGCTTAGCCACAGCCAATCAGCCCCAGCATTTT. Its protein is CASSLATANQPQHF.

Written as DNA, the CDR3 is TGTGCCAGCAGCAAAGGGGACCCGGGAGGGCTTTCCGGGGAGCTGTTTTTT. Protein product: CASSKGDPGGLSGELFF. This chain connects TRBV21-1 to TRBJ2-2; the table's D call TRBD2 went unverified against the DNA. TRBV21-1 is classified as a pseudogene. The CDR3 runs to 17 residues.

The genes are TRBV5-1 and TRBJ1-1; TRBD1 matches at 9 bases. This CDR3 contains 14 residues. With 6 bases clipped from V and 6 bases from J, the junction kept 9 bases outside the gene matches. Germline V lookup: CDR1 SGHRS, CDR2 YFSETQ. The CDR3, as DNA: TGCGCCAGCACCCAAGGGACAGGGAGCCCTGAAGCTTTCTTT. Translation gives CASTQGTGSPEAFF. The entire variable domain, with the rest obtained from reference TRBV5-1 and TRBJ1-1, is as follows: KAGVTQTPRYLIKTRGQQVTLSCSPISGHRSVSWYQQTPGQGLQFLFEYFSETQRNKGNFPGRFSGRQFSNSRSEMNVSTLELGDSALYLCASTQGTGSPEAFFGQGTRLTVV.

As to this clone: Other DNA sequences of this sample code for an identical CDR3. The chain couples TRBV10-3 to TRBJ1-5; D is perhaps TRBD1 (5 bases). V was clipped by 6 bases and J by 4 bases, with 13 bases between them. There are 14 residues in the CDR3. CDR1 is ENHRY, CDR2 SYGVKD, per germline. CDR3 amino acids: CAISVAGPNQPQHF. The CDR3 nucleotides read TGTGCCATCAGCGTCGCAGGGCCTAATCAGCCCCAGCATTTT.

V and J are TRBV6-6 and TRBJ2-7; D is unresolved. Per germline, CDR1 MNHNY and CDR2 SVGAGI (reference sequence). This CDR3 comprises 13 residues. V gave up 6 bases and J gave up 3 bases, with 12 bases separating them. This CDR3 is CASSRTADYEQYF. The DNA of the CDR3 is TGTGCCAGCAGCCGGACGGCCGACTACGAGCAGTACTTC.

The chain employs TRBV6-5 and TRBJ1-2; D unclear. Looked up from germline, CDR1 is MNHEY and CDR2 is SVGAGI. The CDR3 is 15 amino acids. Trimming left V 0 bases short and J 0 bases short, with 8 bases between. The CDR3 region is CASSYSGGSNYGYTF. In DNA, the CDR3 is TGTGCCAGCAGTTACTCGGGCGGTTCTAACTATGGCTACACCTTC.

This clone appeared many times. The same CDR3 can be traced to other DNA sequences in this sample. This CDR3 reads CAIDQTTGGYEQYF. For the CDR3, the DNA is TGTGCCATCGACCAAACAACAGGGGGCTACGAGCAGTACTTC. This chain joins TRBV10-3 and TRBJ2-7; 8 nucleotides align to TRBD1. Germline loops: CDR1 ENHRY, CDR2 SYGVKD. V lost 8 bases and J lost 3; bases outside the gene matches: 9. This CDR3 has 14 residues.

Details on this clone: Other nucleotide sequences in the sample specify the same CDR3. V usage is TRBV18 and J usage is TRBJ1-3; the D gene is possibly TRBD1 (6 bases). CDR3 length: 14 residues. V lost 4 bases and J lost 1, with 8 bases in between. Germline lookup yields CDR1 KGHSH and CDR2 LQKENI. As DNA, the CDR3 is TGTGCCAGCTCACTCCAGGGGTCTGGAAACACCATATATTTT. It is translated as CASSLQGSGNTIYF.

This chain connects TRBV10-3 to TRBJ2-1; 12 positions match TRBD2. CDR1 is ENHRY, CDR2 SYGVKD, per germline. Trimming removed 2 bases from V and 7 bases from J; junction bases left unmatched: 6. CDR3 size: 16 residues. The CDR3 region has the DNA TGTGCCATCAGTGAGCTAGCGGGAGGGCCGGGAAATGAGCAGTTCTTC. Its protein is CAISELAGGPGNEQFF.

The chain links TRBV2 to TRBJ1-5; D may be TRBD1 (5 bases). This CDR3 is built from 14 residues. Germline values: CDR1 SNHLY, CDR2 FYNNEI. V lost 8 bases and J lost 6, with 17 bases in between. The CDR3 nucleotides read TGTGCCAGCTCGTCCGATCGTCAGGGTCAGCCCCAGCATTTT. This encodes CASSSDRQGQPQHF.

The CDR3 protein is CASSQPGLWAFF. The CDR3 DNA sequence: TGTGCCAGCAGCCAACCGGGGCTCTGGGCTTTCTTT. The chain couples TRBV7-8 to TRBJ1-1, with D tentatively TRBD1 (5 bases). CDR3 length: 12 residues. Trimming took off 5 bases at V and 11 bases at J, with 15 bases between the two ends. Germline loops: CDR1 SGHVS, CDR2 FQNEAQ.

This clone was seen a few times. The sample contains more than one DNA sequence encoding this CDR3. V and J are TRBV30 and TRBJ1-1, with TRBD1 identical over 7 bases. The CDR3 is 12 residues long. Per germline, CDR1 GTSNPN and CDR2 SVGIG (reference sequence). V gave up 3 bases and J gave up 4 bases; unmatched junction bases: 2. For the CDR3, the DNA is TGTGCCTGGAGACAGGGGAGCACTGAAGCTTTCTTT. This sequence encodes CAWRQGSTEAFF.